Following are 28 T cell receptor beta chains from one sample sequenced in a study of cytomegalovirus exposure and HLA in healthy donors. The method was immunoSEQ multiplex PCR; TCRdb's version includes in-frame clones alone and lacks a portion of them. Altogether 300,000 to 450,000 clones are present, about nine tenths being singletons, with the ten largest covering roughly 0.8%. Sequenced sample: PBMCs. The receptors come from a young woman in good health and CMV-seronegative.

This clone was seen a handful of times. The rearrangement uses TRBV9 and TRBJ2-1; 7 positions agree with TRBD2. V lost 4 bases and J lost 0; bases outside the gene matches: 7. Germline CDR1 SGDLS, CDR2 YYNGEE. The CDR3 has 16 amino acids. CDR3 amino acids: CASSPSGGSSYNEQFF. CDR3 nucleotide sequence: TGTGCCAGCAGCCCCTCGGGAGGTAGCTCCTACAATGAGCAGTTCTTC.

This chain joins TRBV12-5 and TRBJ1-5, with TRBD1 matching over 12 bases. The CDR3 extends over 18 amino acids. Germline CDR1 LGHNT, CDR2 FRNRAP. The V gene end was trimmed by 4 bases and the J gene end by 0 bases; junction bases not matched to a gene: 7. The DNA for the CDR3 is TGTGCTAGTGGTTGGGACAGGGGGCAACCTTATAGCAATCAGCCCCAGCATTTT. Its translation: CASGWDRGQPYSNQPQHF.

The chain couples TRBV4-1 to TRBJ2-2; TRBD2 matches 11 bases. J lost 0 bases, V lost 4 bases, and 13 bases had no gene match. In germline, CDR1 is MGHRA, CDR2 YSYEKL. This CDR3 has 20 amino acids. The CDR3 nucleotides are TGCGCCAGCAGCCTGCTATTAGCGGGGGGGTTGCCCGCGAACACCGGGGAGCTGTTTTTT. It is translated as CASSLLLAGGLPANTGELFF.

The rearrangement joins TRBV19 to TRBJ1-1; D gene ambiguous. The V end lost 6 bases, the J end lost 1 base, and 6 bases lay between the germline ends. Germline CDR1 LNHDA, CDR2 SQIVND (reference sequence). The CDR3 runs to 12 residues. The CDR3 loop is CASSRGNTEAFF. The CDR3 DNA is TGTGCCAGTAGCCGAGGGAACACTGAAGCTTTCTTT.

This chain uses TRBV5-6 with TRBJ1-4; D gene ambiguous. The length of the CDR3 is 13 residues. Trimming removed 4 bases from V and 3 bases from J, with 7 bases in between. Per the germline V gene, CDR1 is SGHDT and CDR2 is YYEEEE. The CDR3 nucleotides read TGTGCCAGCAGCGAGGGCCCTAATGAAAAACTGTTTTTT. Its translation: CASSEGPNEKLFF.

J is TRBJ2-1 and V is TRBV4-2; 8 bases are shared with TRBD1. Germline loops: CDR1 LGHNA, CDR2 YNFKEQ. Trimming at V came to 1 base and at J to 8 bases, leaving 4 bases not matched to a gene. The CDR3 totals 14 residues. CDR3: CASSQADRADEQFF. CDR3 sequence (DNA): TGTGCCAGCAGCCAAGCGGACAGGGCCGATGAGCAGTTCTTC.

The gene calls are TRBV2 and TRBJ1-1; D is unresolved. Between the trimmed V and J ends, which lost 9 bases and 0 bases, there was a span of 11 bases. The CDR3 is made up of 13 amino acids. CDR1 SNHLY and CDR2 FYNNEI come from the germline V gene. CDR3 sequence reads: CARTDGMNTEAFF. The CDR3 DNA is TGTGCCAGGACGGACGGGATGAACACTGAAGCTTTCTTT.

The chain has TRBV19 and TRBJ2-7, with a tentative D call TRBD2 (6 bases). The V and J ends lost 6 bases and 0 bases respectively, with 9 bases between them. The CDR3 runs 13 residues. The germline gives CDR1 LNHDA, CDR2 SQIVND (reference sequence). CDR3 loop: CASSPLASYEQYF. The DNA of the CDR3 is TGTGCCAGTAGCCCACTAGCCTCCTACGAGCAGTACTTC. Drawing the rest from reference TRBV19 and TRBJ2-7, the complete variable domain is DGGITQSPKYLFRKEGQNVTLSCEQNLNHDAMYWYRQDPGQGLRLIYYSQIVNDFQKGDIAEGYSVSREKKESFPLTVTSAQKNPTAFYLCASSPLASYEQYFGPGTRLTVT.

This clone showed up just once. The chain couples TRBV19 to TRBJ2-1, with 8 bases lining up with TRBD1. This CDR3 comprises 17 residues. With 6 bases clipped from V and 7 bases from J, the junction kept 17 bases outside the gene matches. From germline, CDR1 is LNHDA and CDR2 SQIVND (reference sequence). The CDR3 region is CASSRTSVRQGFNEQFF. CDR3 coding DNA: TGTGCCAGTAGCAGGACGTCCGTGAGACAGGGGTTTAATGAGCAGTTCTTC.

The chain joins TRBV9 to TRBJ2-3; 7 bases are a match to TRBD2. The CDR3 length is 15 residues. V shed 2 bases and J 2 bases; nucleotides not matched to a gene: 5. From germline, CDR1 is SGDLS and CDR2 YYNGEE. CDR3 sequence reads: CASSVAAGYTDTQYF. In DNA, the CDR3 is TGTGCCAGCAGCGTCGCAGCGGGGTACACAGATACGCAGTATTTT.

This chain uses TRBV4-2 with TRBJ2-1, with 8 bases that match TRBD2. Looked up from germline, CDR1 is LGHNA and CDR2 is YNFKEQ. The trim removed 1 base at V and 6 bases at J, leaving 17 bases unmatched. This CDR3 is 19 amino acids long. CDR3 residues: CASSQGSSGGGQGSNEQFF. CDR3 nucleotide sequence: TGTGCCAGCAGCCAAGGCTCCAGCGGGGGAGGTCAAGGGAGCAATGAGCAGTTCTTC.

The chain is built from TRBV28 and TRBJ1-1; the D is unclear. V was trimmed by 5 bases and J by 10 bases, leaving 11 bases between them. The CDR3 has 11 amino acids. Germline assignment: CDR1 MDHEN and CDR2 SYDVKM. CDR3 bases: TGTGCCAGCAGTAACGCTATCGGAGCTTTCTTT. This encodes CASSNAIGAFF. The full variable domain, rest sourced from reference TRBV28 and TRBJ1-1, is DVKVTQSSRYLVKRTGEKVFLECVQDMDHENMFWYRQDPGLGLRLIYFSYDVKMKEKGDIPEGYSVSREKKERFSLILESASTNQTSMYLCASSNAIGAFFGQGTRLTVV.

V and J are TRBV27 and TRBJ2-2; a weak D match, TRBD1 (5 bases). Germline V gene lookup returns CDR1 MNHEY and CDR2 SMNVEV (reference sequence). With 3 bases removed from V and 6 bases from J, the gap between germline ends came to 14 bases. This CDR3 is 15 amino acids long. CDR3 sequence (DNA): TGTGCCAGCAGTTTGAGAACAGGTCAACCCGGGGAGCTGTTTTTT. Translated: CASSLRTGQPGELFF.

The genes are TRBV13 and TRBJ2-1, with D possibly matching TRBD2 (6 bases). V lost 0 bases and J lost 5, with 8 bases in between. CDR1 and CDR2 (germline): PRHDT, FYEKMQ (reference sequence). The CDR3 spans 14 residues. The DNA of the CDR3 is TGTGCCAGCAGCTTAGGTGGGGGGAACAATGAGCAGTTCTTC. Translated, it gives CASSLGGGNNEQFF.

The rearrangement links TRBV5-1 to TRBJ2-5; TRBD2 is a possible D gene (5 bases). Germline CDR1 reads SGHRS; CDR2 reads YFSETQ. V was clipped by 4 bases and J by 4 bases, with 23 bases between them. This CDR3 has 17 amino acids. CDR3: CASSLLGQDSYTETQYF. The CDR3 DNA sequence: TGCGCCAGCAGCCTTTTGGGCCAGGACTCATATACAGAGACCCAGTACTTC.

This clone was recorded once. The rearrangement uses TRBV11-2 and TRBJ2-5; D is ambiguous. The CDR3 has 14 amino acids. Trimming left V 6 bases short and J 2 bases short, with 13 bases between. Germline assignment: CDR1 SGHAT and CDR2 FQNNGV. CDR3 in DNA: TGTGCCAGCAGTCGCGCCTTTAGACAAGAGACCCAGTACTTC. Its translation: CASSRAFRQETQYF.

This chain links TRBV5-6 with TRBJ1-1; perhaps TRBD1 as D (6 bases). CDR1 and CDR2 from the germline V gene are SGHDT and YYEEEE. The germline V and J ends were trimmed by 2 bases and 3 bases, with 8 bases remaining between them. This CDR3 is built from 13 residues. The CDR3 coding sequence is TGTGCCAGCAGCTTACAGGGCTACACTGAAGCTTTCTTT. Amino acids: CASSLQGYTEAFF.

The V gene is TRBV9, the J gene TRBJ2-7, with D possibly being TRBD2 (6 bases). This CDR3 region has 16 residues. CDR1 and CDR2 from the germline V gene are SGDLS and YYNGEE. The V and J ends lost 4 bases and 0 bases respectively, with 17 bases between them. The CDR3 nucleotides are TGTGCCAGCAGCCCCGAGGGCGGGACCACCTCCTACGAGCAGTACTTC. Translated: CASSPEGGTTSYEQYF.

The chain couples TRBV28 to TRBJ1-5; maybe TRBD1 (6 bases). CDR1 is MDHEN and CDR2 is SYDVKM in the germline V gene. The CDR3 extends over 15 amino acids. Trimming removed 6 bases from V and 0 bases from J, with 12 bases in between. The CDR3 sequence: CASRGARNSNQPQHF. The CDR3 nucleotides are TGTGCCAGCAGGGGGGCGAGAAATAGCAATCAGCCCCAGCATTTT. The full variable domain, its missing parts supplied by reference TRBV28 and TRBJ1-5, is DVKVTQSSRYLVKRTGEKVFLECVQDMDHENMFWYRQDPGLGLRLIYFSYDVKMKEKGDIPEGYSVSREKKERFSLILESASTNQTSMYLCASRGARNSNQPQHFGDGTRLSIL.

The chain combines TRBV19 with TRBJ1-5, with no clear D. In germline, CDR1 is LNHDA, CDR2 SQIVND (reference sequence). This CDR3 region has 15 residues. The germline V and J ends were trimmed by 1 base and 0 bases, with 7 bases remaining between them. CDR3 DNA: TGTGCCAGTAGTATAGTCGCGAGTAGCAATCAGCCCCAGCATTTT. It translates to CASSIVASSNQPQHF.

This chain links TRBV18 with TRBJ1-1; D call uncertain. The V end lost 6 bases, the J end lost 1 base, and 9 bases lay between the germline ends. The CDR3 totals 13 residues. The germline V gene encodes CDR1 KGHSH and CDR2 LQKENI. For the CDR3, the DNA is TGTGCCAGCTCCCTACAGTCGAACACTGAAGCTTTCTTT. Protein sequence: CASSLQSNTEAFF. The full variable domain, rest sourced from reference TRBV18 and TRBJ1-1, is NAGVMQNPRHLVRRRGQEARLRCSPMKGHSHVYWYRQLPEEGLKFMVYLQKENIIDESGMPKERFSAEFPKEGPSILRIQQVVRGDSAAYFCASSLQSNTEAFFGQGTRLTVV.

This sequence joins TRBV9 and TRBJ2-3; TRBD2 agrees at 8 bases. After removal of 2 bases from V and 0 bases from J, the junction contained 8 bases not matched to a gene. Germline V CDR1 and CDR2: SGDLS, YYNGEE. This CDR3 comprises 17 residues. CDR3 coding DNA: TGTGCCAGCAGCGTGGGACGGCTAGCGGGTAGCACAGATACGCAGTATTTT. Protein: CASSVGRLAGSTDTQYF.

The chain employs TRBV27 and TRBJ1-2, with 7 bases lining up with TRBD1. J lost 2 bases, V lost 6 bases, and 3 bases had no gene match. This CDR3 region has 13 residues. CDR1 and CDR2 from the germline V gene are MNHEY and SMNVEV (reference sequence). The CDR3: CASRPQGNYGYTF. CDR3 in DNA: TGTGCCAGCAGACCACAGGGGAACTATGGCTACACCTTC.

The chain is built from TRBV4-1 and TRBJ2-1, with D possibly matching TRBD2 (6 bases). This CDR3 comprises 17 residues. Germline lookup yields CDR1 MGHRA and CDR2 YSYEKL. Trimming shortened V by 0 bases and J by 0 bases, and 12 bases separated the two germline ends. The CDR3 loop reads CASSQEVGGASYNEQFF. For the CDR3, the DNA is TGCGCCAGCAGCCAAGAGGTGGGCGGGGCCTCCTACAATGAGCAGTTCTTC.

The chain has TRBV5-4 and TRBJ1-2; D is possibly TRBD1 (6 bases). CDR3 length: 15 residues. The germline V gene has CDR1 SGHNT and CDR2 YYREEE (reference sequence). Trimming took off 4 bases at V and 0 bases at J, with 13 bases between the two ends. DNA for the CDR3: TGTGCCAGCAGCCTTGGACAGCCTTCTAACTATGGCTACACCTTC. It codes for CASSLGQPSNYGYTF.

This sequence joins TRBV4-1 and TRBJ1-2; tentatively, D is TRBD1 (5 bases). Germline CDR1 is MGHRA and CDR2 is YSYEKL. The CDR3 runs to 15 residues. V lost 0 bases to trimming and J lost 4 bases, with 12 bases between them. The CDR3 DNA reads as TGCGCCAGCAGCCAAGAAGGAAGACAGACCTATGGCTACACCTTC. Encoded protein: CASSQEGRQTYGYTF.

The J gene is TRBJ2-2, the V gene TRBV29-1, with 9 bases fitting TRBD1. The CDR3 length is 15 residues. CDR1 is SQVTM and CDR2 is ANQGSEA in the germline V gene. Trimming at V came to 2 bases and at J to 4 bases, leaving 5 bases not matched to a gene. The CDR3 sequence is CSVESDRGTTGELFF. CDR3 in DNA: TGCAGCGTTGAATCGGACAGGGGAACCACCGGGGAGCTGTTTTTT.

The rearrangement links TRBV7-8 to TRBJ2-7; D is undetermined. CDR1 is SGHVS, CDR2 FQNEAQ, per germline. With 1 base removed from V and 0 bases from J, the gap between germline ends came to 4 bases. The CDR3 is made up of 13 amino acids. The DNA of the CDR3 is TGTGCCAGCAGCTTAGGGCTCTCCTACGAGCAGTACTTC. Protein sequence: CASSLGLSYEQYF.